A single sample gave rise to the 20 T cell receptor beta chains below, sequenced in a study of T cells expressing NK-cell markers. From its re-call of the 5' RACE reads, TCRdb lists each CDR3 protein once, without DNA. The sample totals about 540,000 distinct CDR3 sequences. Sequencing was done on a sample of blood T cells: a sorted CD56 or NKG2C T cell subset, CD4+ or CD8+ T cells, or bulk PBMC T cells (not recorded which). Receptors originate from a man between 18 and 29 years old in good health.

CDR3 amino acids: CAISSGTENQPQHF. This chain uses TRBV10-3 with TRBJ1-5; TCRdb's D call, TRBD1, is unchecked because there is no DNA. The CDR3 consists of 14 residues. Germline CDR1 reads ENHRY; CDR2 reads SYGVKD.

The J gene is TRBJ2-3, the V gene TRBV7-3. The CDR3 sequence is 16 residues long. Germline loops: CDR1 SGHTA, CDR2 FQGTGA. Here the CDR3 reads CASSLFAISSTDTQYF.

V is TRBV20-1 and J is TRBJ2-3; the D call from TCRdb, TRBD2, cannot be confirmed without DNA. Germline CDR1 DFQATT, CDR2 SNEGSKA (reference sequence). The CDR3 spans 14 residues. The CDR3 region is CSRSGRSLTDTQYF.

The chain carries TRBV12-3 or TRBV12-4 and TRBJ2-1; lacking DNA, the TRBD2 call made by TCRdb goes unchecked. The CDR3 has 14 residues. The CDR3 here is CASSFLAGGYEQFF.

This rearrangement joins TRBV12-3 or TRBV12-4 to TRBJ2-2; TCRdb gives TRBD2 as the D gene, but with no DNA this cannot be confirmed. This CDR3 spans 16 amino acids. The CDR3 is CASSIRGPSGPGELFF.

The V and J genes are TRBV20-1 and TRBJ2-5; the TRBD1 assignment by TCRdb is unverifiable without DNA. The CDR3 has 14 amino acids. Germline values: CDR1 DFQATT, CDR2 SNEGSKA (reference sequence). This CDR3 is CSAPLGVGGETQYF.

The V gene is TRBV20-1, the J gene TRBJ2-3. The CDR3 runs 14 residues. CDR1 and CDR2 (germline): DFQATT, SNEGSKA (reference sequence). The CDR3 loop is CSAVSAENTDTQYF.

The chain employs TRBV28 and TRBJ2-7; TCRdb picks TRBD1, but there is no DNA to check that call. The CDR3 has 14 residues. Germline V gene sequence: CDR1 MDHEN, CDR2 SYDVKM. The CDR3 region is CASSRLGQGAEQYF.

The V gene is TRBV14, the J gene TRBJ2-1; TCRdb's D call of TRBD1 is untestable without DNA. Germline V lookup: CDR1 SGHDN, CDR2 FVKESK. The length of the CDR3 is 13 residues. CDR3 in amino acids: CASSQETTREQFF.

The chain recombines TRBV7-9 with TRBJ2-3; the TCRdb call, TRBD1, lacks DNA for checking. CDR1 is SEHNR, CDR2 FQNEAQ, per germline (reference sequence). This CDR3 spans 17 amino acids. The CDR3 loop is CASSLMIGAGRKDTQYF.

This CDR3 reads CASSSNDRGETQYF. This chain joins TRBV9 and TRBJ2-5; TCRdb's assignment of TRBD1 cannot be checked, as there is no DNA. The CDR3 is 14 residues long. Germline CDR1 is SGDLS and CDR2 is YYNGEE.

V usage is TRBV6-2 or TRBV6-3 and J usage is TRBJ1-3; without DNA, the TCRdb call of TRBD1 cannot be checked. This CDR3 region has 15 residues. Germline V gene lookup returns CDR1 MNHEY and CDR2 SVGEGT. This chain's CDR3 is CASYRDRVTGNTIYF.

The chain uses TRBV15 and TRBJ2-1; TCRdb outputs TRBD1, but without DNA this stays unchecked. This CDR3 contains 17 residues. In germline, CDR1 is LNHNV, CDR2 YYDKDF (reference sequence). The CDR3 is CATSRDKGGQVYNEQFF.

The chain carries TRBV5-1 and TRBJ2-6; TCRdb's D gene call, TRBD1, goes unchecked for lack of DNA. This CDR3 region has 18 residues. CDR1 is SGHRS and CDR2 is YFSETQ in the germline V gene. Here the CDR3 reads CASSLVTGPDSGANVLTF.

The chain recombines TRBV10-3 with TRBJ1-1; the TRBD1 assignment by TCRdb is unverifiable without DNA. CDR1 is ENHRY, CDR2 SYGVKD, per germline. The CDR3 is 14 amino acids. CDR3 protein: CAISAPGDLFEAFF.

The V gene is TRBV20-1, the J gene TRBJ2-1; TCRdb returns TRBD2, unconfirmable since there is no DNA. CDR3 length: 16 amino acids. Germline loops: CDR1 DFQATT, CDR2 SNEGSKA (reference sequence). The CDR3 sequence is CSASAQHREGRTGQFF.

CDR3 in amino acids: CASSKSGAMNTEAFF. V is TRBV11-2 and J is TRBJ1-1; TCRdb's D gene call, TRBD1, goes unchecked for lack of DNA. Germline loops: CDR1 SGHAT, CDR2 FQNNGV. The CDR3 runs 15 residues.

This CDR3 is CASSLERPTSGNTIYF. The genes are TRBV5-1 and TRBJ1-3. Germline V gives CDR1 SGHRS, CDR2 YFSETQ. This CDR3 contains 16 residues.

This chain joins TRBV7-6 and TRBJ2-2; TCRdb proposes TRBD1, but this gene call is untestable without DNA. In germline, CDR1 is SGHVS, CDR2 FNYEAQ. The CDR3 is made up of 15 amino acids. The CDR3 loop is CASSLGSGAAGELFF.

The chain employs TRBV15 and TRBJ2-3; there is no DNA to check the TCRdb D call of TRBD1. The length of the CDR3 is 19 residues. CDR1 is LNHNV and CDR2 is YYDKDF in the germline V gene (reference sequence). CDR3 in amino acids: CATSNLPGPQVASTDTQYF.